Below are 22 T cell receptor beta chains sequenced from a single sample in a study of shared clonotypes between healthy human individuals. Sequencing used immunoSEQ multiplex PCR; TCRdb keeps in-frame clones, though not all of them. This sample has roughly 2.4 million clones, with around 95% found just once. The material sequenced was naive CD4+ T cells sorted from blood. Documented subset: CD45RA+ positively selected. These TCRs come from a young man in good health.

This CDR3 reads CASSFFGQGAVGYTF. The DNA for the CDR3 is TGTGCCAGCAGTTTCTTCGGCCAGGGGGCGGTAGGCTACACCTTC. The J gene is TRBJ1-2, the V gene TRBV27; 8 bases match TRBD1. Germline lookup yields CDR1 MNHEY and CDR2 SMNVEV (reference sequence). CDR3 length: 15 residues. V was clipped by 3 bases and J by 8 bases; unmatched bases: 11.

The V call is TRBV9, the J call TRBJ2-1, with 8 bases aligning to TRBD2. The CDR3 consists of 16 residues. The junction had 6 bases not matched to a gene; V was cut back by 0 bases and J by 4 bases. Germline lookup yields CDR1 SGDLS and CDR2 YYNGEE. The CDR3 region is CASSVGNSGKYNEQFF. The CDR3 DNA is TGTGCCAGCAGCGTAGGAAATAGCGGGAAGTACAATGAGCAGTTCTTC.

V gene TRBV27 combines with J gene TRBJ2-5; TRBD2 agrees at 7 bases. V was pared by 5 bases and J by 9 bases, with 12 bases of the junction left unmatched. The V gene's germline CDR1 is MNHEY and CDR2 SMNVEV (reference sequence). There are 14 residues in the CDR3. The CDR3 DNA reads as TGTGCCAGCAGTCCCCGAGGGTCTCGGGGGGCCCAGTACTTC. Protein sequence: CASSPRGSRGAQYF.

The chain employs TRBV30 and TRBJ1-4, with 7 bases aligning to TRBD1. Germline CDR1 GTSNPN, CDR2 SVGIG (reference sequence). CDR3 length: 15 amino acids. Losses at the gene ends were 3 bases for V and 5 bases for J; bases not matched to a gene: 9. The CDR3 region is CAWSEEGQFNEKLFF. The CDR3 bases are TGTGCCTGGAGCGAAGAGGGACAGTTCAATGAAAAACTGTTTTTT.

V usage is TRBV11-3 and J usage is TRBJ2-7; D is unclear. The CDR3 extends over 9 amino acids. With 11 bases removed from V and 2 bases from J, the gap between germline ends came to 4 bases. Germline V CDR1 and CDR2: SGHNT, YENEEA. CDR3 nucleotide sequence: TGTGCCGGCCCCTACGAGCAGTACTTC. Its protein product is CAGPYEQYF.

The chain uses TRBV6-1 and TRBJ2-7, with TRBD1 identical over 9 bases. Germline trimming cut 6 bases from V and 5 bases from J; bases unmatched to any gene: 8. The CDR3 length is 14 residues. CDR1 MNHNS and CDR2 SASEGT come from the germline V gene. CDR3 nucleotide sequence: TGTGCCAGCAGAAGTTCCGGGACAGGGAACGAGCAGTACTTC. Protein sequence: CASRSSGTGNEQYF.

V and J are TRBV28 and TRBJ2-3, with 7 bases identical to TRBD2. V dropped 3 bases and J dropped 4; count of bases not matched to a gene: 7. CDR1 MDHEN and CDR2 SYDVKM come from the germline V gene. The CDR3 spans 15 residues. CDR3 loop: CASSFLGGSSDTQYF. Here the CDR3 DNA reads TGTGCCAGCAGTTTTTTGGGGGGGAGCTCAGATACGCAGTATTTT.

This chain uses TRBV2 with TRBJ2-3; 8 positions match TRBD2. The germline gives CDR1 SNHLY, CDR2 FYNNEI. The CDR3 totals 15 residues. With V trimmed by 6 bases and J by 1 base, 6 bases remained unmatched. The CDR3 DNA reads TGTGCCAGCAGGACGGGACTAGAAGGCACAGATACGCAGTATTTT. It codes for CASRTGLEGTDTQYF.

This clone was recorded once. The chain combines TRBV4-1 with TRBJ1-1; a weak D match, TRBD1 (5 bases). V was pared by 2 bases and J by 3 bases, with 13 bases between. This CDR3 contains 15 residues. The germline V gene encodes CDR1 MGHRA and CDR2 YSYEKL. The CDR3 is CASSQRDLGDTEAFF. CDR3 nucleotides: TGCGCCAGCAGCCAACGGGACCTGGGCGACACTGAAGCTTTCTTT.

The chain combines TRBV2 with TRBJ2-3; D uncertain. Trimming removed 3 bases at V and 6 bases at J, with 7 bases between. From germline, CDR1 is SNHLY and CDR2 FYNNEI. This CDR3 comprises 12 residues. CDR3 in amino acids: CASSDRPDTQYF. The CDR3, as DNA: TGTGCCAGCAGTGACAGACCCGATACGCAGTATTTT.

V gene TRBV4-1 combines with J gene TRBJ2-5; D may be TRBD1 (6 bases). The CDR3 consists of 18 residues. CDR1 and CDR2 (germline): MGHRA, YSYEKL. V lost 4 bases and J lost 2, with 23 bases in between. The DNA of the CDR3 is TGCGCCAGCAGCCCGCATGATTTCCGGGACATGAGTCAAGAGACCCAGTACTTC. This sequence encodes CASSPHDFRDMSQETQYF.

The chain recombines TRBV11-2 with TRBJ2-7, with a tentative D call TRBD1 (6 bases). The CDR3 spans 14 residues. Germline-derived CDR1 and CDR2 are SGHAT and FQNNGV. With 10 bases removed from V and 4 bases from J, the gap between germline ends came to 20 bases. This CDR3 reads CATSYTPDRYEQYF. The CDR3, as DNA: TGTGCCACCTCATATACCCCTGACAGGTACGAGCAGTACTTC. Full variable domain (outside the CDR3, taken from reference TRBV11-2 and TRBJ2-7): EAGVAQSPRYKIIEKRQSVAFWCNPISGHATLYWYQQILGQGPKLLIQFQNNGVVDDSQLPKDRFSAERLKGVDSTLKIQPAKLEDSAVYLCATSYTPDRYEQYFGPGTRLTVT.

The CDR3 DNA follows: TGTGCCAGAAGCTCCGGGACAGGGGGCAGATACGAGCAGTACTTC. Its protein product is CARSSGTGGRYEQYF. This chain joins TRBV7-5 and TRBJ2-7; TRBD1, the table's D call, lacks a check against the DNA. TRBV7-5 is a pseudogene segment. The CDR3 totals 15 residues.

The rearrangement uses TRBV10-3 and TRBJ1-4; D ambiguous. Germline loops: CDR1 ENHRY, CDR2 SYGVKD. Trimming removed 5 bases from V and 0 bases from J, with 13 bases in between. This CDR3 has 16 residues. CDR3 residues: CAISRAETSTNEKLFF. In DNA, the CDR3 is TGTGCCATCAGTCGGGCAGAGACTTCAACTAATGAAAAACTGTTTTTT.

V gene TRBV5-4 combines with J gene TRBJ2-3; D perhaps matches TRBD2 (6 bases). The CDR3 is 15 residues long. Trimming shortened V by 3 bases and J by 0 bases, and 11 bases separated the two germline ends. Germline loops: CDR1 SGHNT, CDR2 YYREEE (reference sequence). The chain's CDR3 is CASSSRESSTDTQYF. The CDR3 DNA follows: TGTGCCAGCAGCTCTCGGGAGTCAAGCACAGATACGCAGTATTTT. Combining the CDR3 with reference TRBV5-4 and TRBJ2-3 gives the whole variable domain ETGVTQSPTHLIKTRGQQVTLRCSSQSGHNTVSWYQQALGQGPQFIFQYYREEENGRGNFPPRFSGLQFPNYSSELNVNALELDDSALYLCASSSRESSTDTQYFGPGTRLTVL.

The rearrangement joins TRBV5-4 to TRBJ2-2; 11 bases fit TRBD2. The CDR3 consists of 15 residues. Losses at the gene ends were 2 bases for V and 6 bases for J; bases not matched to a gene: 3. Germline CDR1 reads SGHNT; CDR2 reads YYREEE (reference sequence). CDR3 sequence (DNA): TGTGCCAGCAGCTTCGGGACTAGCGGCTCCGGGGAGCTGTTTTTT. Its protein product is CASSFGTSGSGELFF.

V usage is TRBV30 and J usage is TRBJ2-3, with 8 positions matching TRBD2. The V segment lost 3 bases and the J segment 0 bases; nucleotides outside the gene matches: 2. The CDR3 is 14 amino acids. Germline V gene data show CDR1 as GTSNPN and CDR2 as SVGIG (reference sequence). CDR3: CAWRSSGSTDTQYF. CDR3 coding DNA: TGTGCCTGGAGGTCTAGCGGGAGCACAGATACGCAGTATTTT.

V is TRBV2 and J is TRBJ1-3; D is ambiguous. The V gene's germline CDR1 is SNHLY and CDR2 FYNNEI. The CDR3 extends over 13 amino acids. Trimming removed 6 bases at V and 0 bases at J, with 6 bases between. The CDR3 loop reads CASRVSSGNTIYF. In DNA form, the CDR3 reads TGTGCCAGCAGGGTGAGCTCTGGAAACACCATATATTTT.

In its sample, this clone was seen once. Here the CDR3 reads CASSVDRDAPLHF. CDR3 sequence (DNA): TGTGCCAGCAGTGTAGACAGGGACGCACCCCTCCACTTT. V and J are TRBV2 and TRBJ1-6; 7 bases match TRBD1. The V gene end was trimmed by 4 bases and the J gene end by 11 bases; junction bases not matched to a gene: 5. CDR3 size: 13 residues. Germline loops: CDR1 SNHLY, CDR2 FYNNEI.

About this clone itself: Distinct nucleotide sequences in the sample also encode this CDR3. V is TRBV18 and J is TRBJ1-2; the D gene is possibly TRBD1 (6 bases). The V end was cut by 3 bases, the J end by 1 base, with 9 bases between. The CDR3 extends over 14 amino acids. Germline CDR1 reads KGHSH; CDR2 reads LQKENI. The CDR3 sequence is CASSPADSNYGYTF. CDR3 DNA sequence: TGTGCCAGCTCACCCGCGGACAGTAACTATGGCTACACCTTC. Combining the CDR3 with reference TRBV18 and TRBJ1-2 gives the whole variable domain NAGVMQNPRHLVRRRGQEARLRCSPMKGHSHVYWYRQLPEEGLKFMVYLQKENIIDESGMPKERFSAEFPKEGPSILRIQQVVRGDSAAYFCASSPADSNYGYTFGSGTRLTVV.

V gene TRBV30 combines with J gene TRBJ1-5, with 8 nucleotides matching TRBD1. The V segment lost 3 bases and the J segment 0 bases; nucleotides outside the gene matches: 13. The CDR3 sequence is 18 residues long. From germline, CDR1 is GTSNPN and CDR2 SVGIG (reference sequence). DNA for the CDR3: TGTGCCTGGAGCGTGAGGCCAGGGGGCCCTAATAGCAATCAGCCCCAGCATTTT. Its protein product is CAWSVRPGGPNSNQPQHF. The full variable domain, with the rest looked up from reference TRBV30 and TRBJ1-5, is SQTIHQWPATLVQPVGSPLSLECTVEGTSNPNLYWYRQAAGRGLQLLFYSVGIGQISSEVPQNLSASRPQDRQFILSSKKLLLSDSGFYLCAWSVRPGGPNSNQPQHFGDGTRLSIL.

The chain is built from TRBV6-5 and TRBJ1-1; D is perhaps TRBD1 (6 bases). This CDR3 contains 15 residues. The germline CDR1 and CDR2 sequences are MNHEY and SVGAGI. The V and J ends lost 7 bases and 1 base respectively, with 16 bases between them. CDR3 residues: CASTYTQGRNTEAFF. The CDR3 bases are TGTGCCAGCACCTACACGCAGGGGCGGAACACTGAAGCTTTCTTT.